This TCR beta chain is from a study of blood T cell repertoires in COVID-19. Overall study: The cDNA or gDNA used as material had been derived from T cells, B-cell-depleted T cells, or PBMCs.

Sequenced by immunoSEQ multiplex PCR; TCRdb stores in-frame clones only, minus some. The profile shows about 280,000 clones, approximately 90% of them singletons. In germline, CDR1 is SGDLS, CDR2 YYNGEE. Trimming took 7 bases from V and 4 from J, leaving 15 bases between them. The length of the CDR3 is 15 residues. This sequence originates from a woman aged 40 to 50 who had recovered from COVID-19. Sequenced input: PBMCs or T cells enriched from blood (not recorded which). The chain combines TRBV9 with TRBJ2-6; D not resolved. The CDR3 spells CASAARSGGANVLTF. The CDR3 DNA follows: TGTGCCAGCGCCGCGAGATCCGGGGGGGCCAACGTCCTGACTTTC.